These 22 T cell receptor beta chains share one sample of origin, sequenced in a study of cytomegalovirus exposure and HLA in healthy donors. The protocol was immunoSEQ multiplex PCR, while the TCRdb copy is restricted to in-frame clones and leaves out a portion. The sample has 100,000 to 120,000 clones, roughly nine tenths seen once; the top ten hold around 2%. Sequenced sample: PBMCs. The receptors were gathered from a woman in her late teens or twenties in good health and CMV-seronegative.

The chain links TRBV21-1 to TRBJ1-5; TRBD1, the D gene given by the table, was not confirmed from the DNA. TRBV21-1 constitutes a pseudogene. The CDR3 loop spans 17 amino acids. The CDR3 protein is CASSSYRGPESLQPQHF. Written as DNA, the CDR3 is TGTGCCAGCAGCTCGTACAGGGGGCCGGAGTCGCTTCAGCCCCAGCATTTT.

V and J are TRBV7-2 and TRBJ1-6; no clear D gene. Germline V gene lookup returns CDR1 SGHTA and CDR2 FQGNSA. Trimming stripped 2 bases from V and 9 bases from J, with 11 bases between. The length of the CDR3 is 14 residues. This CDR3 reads CASSLLTSGSPLHF. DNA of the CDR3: TGTGCCAGCAGCTTACTAACATCAGGTTCACCCCTCCACTTT.

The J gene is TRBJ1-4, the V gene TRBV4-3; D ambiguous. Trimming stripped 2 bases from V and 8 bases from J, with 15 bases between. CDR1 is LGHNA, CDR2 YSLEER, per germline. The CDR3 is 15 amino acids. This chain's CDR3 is CASSQRGGGYEKLFF. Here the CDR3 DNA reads TGCGCCAGCAGCCAAAGAGGAGGAGGTTACGAAAAACTGTTTTTT.

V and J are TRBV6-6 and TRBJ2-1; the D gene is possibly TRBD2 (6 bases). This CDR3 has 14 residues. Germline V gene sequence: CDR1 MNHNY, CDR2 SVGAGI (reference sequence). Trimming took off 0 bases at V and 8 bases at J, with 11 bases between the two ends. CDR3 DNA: TGTGCCAGCAGTTACTCGCGGGGTATCGATGAGCAGTTCTTC. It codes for CASSYSRGIDEQFF.

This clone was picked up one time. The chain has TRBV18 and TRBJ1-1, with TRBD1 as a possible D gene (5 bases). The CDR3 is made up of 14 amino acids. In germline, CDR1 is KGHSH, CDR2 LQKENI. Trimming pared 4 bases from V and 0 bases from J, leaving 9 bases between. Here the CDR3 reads CASSRTNLNTEAFF. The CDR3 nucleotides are TGTGCCAGCTCACGGACAAATCTGAACACTGAAGCTTTCTTT. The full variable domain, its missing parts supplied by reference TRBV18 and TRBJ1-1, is NAGVMQNPRHLVRRRGQEARLRCSPMKGHSHVYWYRQLPEEGLKFMVYLQKENIIDESGMPKERFSAEFPKEGPSILRIQQVVRGDSAAYFCASSRTNLNTEAFFGQGTRLTVV.

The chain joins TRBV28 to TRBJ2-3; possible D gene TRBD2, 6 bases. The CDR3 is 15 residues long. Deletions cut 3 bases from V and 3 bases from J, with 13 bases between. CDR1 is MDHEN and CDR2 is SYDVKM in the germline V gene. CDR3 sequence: CASSFPQGGTDTQYF. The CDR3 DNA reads TGTGCCAGCAGTTTCCCGCAGGGAGGAACAGATACGCAGTATTTT.

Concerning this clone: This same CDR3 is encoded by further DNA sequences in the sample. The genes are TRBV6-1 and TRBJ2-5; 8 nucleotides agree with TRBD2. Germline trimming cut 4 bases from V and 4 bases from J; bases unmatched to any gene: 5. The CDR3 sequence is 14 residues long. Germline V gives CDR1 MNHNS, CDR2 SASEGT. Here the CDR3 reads CASSVRLAGETQYF. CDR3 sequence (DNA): TGTGCCAGCAGTGTAAGGCTAGCGGGAGAGACCCAGTACTTC.

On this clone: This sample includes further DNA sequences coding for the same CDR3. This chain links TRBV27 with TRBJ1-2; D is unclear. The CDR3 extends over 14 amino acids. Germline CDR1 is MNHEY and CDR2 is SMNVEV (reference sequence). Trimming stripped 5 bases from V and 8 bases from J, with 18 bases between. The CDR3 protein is CASSVSGGLRGYTF. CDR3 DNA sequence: TGTGCCAGCAGTGTCTCTGGAGGGCTCAGGGGCTACACCTTC.

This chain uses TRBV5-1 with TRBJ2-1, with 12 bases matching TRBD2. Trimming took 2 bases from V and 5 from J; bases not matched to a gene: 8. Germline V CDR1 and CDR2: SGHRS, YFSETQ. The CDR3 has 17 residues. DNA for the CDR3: TGCGCCAGCAGCTTTATCCAAACTAGCGGGGGGAACAATGAGCAGTTCTTC. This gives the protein CASSFIQTSGGNNEQFF.

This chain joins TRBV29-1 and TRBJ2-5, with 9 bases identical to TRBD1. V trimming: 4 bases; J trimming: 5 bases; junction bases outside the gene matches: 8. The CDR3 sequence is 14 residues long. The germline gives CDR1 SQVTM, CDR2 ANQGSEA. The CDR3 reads CSVARTGAGETQYF. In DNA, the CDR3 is TGCAGCGTTGCCCGGACAGGGGCGGGGGAGACCCAGTACTTC.

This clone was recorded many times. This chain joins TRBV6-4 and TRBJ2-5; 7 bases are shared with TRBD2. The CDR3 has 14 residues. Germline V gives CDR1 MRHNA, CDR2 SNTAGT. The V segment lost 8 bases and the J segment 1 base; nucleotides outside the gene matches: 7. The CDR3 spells CASSPTGGQETQYF. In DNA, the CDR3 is TGTGCCAGCTCTCCTACGGGGGGCCAAGAGACCCAGTACTTC.

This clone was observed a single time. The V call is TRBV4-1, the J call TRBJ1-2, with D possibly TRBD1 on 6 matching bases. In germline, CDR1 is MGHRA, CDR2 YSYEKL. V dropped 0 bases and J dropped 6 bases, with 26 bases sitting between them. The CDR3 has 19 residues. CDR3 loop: CASSQDHGGRQYESDGYTF. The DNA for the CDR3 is TGCGCCAGCAGCCAAGATCACGGGGGGCGTCAGTATGAGTCGGATGGCTACACCTTC.

CDR3 loop: CASSSTTGVETQYF. In nucleotides, the CDR3 is TGCGCCAGCAGCTCTACGACTGGCGTGGAGACCCAGTACTTC. V usage is TRBV5-1 and J usage is TRBJ2-5, with D hard to call. Germline V gives CDR1 SGHRS, CDR2 YFSETQ. There are 14 residues in the CDR3. V was clipped by 3 bases and J by 5 bases, with 14 bases between them.

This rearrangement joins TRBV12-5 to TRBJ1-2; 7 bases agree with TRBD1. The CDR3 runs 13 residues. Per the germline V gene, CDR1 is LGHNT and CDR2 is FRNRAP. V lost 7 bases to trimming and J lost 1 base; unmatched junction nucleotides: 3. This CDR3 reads CASARDSNYGYTF. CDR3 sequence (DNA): TGTGCTAGTGCAAGGGACAGTAACTATGGCTACACCTTC.

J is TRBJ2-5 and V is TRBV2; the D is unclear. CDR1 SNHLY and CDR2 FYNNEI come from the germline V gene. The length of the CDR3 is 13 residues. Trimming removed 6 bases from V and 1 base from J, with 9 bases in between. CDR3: CASRGPFQETQYF. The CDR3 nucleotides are TGTGCCAGCAGGGGCCCCTTCCAAGAGACCCAGTACTTC.

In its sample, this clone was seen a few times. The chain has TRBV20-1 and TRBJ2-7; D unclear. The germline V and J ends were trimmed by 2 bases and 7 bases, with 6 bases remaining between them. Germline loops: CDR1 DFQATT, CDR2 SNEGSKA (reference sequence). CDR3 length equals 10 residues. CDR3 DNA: TGCAGTGCTAGACAGGAAGAGCAGTACTTC. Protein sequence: CSARQEEQYF.

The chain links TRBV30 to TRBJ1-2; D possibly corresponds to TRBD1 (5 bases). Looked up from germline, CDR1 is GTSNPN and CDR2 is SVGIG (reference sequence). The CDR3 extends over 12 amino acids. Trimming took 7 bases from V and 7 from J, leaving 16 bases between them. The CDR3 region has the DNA TGTGCCTACCAAAGGGGAAGCGTTGGCTACACCTTC. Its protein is CAYQRGSVGYTF.

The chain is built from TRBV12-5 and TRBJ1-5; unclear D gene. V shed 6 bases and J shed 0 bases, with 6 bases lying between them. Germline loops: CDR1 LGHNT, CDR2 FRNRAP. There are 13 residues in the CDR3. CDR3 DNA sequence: TGTGCTAGTGGACAGTTTAGCAATCAGCCCCAGCATTTT. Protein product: CASGQFSNQPQHF.

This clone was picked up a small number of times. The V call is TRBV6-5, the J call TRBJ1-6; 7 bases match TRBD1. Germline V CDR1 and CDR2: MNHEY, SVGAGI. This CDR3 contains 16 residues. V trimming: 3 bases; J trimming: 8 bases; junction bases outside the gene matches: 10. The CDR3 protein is CASSYGWSGGDSPLHF. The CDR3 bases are TGTGCCAGCAGTTATGGATGGTCAGGGGGTGATTCACCCCTCCACTTT.

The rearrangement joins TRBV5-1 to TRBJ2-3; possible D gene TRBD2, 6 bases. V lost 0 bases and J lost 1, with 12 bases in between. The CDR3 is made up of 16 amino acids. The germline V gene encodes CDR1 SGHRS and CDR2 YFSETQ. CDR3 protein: CASSLDSGVGTDTQYF. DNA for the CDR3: TGCGCCAGCAGCTTGGATTCGGGAGTGGGCACAGATACGCAGTATTTT.

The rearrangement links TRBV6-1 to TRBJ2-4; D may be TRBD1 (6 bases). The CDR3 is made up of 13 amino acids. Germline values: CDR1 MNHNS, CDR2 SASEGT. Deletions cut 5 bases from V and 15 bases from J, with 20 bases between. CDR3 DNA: TGTGCCAGCAGTCCAGGGACACCAACCCAGGGGTACTTC. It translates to CASSPGTPTQGYF.

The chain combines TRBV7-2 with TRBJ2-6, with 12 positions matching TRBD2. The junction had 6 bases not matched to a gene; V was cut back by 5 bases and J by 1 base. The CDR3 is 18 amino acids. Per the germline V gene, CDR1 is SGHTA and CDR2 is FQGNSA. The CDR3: CASSASSGGVSGANVLTF. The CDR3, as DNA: TGTGCCAGCAGCGCCTCTAGCGGGGGGGTTTCTGGGGCCAACGTCCTGACTTTC.